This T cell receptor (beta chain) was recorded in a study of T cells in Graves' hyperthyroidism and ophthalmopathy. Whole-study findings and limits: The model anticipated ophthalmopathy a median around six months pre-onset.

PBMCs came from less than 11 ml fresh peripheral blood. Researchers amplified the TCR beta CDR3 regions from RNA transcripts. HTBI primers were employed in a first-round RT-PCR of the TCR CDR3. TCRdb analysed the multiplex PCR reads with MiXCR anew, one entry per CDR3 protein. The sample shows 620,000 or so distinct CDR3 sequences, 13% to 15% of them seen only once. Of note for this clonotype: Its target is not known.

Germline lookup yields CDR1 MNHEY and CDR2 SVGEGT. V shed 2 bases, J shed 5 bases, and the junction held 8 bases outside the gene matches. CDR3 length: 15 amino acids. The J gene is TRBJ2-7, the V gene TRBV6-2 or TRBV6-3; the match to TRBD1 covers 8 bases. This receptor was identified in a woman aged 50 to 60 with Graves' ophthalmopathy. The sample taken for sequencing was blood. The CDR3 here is CASSYAGQVSNEQYF. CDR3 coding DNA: TGTGCCAGCAGTTACGCGGGACAGGTCTCAAACGAGCAGTACTTC.